This T cell receptor beta chain came from a study of blood T cell repertoires in COVID-19. On the study more broadly: The United States, Italy and Spain supplied acute and convalescent COVID-19 samples. Sources were T cells, B-cell-depleted T cells, or PBMCs; the material itself was cDNA or gDNA.

Germline V gene sequence: CDR1 MGHDK, CDR2 SYGVNS. The CDR3 length is 14 residues. Trimming cost V 6 bases and J 7 bases; bases outside gene matches: 2. Per the original data handling: Quantification of nucleated cells was approximated via reference gene primer amplification. Assay: immunoSEQ multiplex PCR; the TCRdb copy retains only in-frame clones and omits some. V, J and clone size are those of that table, while D and trimming were read from the DNA. The sample contains roughly 60,000 clones, 80% to 95% of which appear only once. The chain has TRBV25-1 and TRBJ2-1, with TRBD2 identical over 14 bases. This receptor was identified in a man over 45 with active COVID-19. Sequencing used peripheral blood. This CDR3 reads CASSGTSGRNEQFF. The DNA for the CDR3 is TGTGCCAGCAGCGGGACTAGCGGGAGAAATGAGCAGTTCTTC.